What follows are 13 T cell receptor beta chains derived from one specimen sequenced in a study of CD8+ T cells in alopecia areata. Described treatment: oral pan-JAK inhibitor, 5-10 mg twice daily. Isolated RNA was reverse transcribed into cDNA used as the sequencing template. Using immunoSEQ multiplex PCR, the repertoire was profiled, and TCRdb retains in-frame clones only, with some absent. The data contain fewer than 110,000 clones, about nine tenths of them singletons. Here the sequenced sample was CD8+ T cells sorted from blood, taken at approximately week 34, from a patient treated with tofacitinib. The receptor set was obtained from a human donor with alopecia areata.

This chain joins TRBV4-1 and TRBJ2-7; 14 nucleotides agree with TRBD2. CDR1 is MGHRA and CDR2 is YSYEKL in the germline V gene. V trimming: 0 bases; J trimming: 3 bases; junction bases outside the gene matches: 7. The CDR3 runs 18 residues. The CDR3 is CASSQDSTGTSGSYEQYF. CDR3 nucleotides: TGCGCCAGCAGCCAAGACAGTACCGGGACTAGCGGGAGCTACGAGCAGTACTTC.

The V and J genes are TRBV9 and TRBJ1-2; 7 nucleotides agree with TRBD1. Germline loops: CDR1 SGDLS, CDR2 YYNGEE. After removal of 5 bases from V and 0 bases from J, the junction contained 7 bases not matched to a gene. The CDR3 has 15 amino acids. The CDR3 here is CASSGTQGTNYGYTF. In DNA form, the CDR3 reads TGTGCCAGCAGTGGAACACAGGGGACTAACTATGGCTACACCTTC.

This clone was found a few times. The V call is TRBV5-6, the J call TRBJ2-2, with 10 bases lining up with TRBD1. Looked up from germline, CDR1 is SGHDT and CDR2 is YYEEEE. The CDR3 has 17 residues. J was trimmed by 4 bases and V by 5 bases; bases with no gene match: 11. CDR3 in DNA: TGTGCCAGCAGTTCAAGGGCGGACAGGGGGAGCACCGGGGAGCTGTTTTTT. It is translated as CASSSRADRGSTGELFF.

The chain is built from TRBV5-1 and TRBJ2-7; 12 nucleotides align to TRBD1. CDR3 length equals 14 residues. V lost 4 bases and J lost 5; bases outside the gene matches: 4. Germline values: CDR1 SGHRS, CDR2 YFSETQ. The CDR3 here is CASSLGQGADEQYF. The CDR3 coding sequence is TGCGCCAGCAGCCTGGGACAGGGGGCGGACGAGCAGTACTTC.

The CDR3: CASSLSGHRLYEQYF. The DNA of the CDR3 is TGTGCCAGCAGTTTATCGGGACACAGACTCTACGAGCAGTACTTC. The rearrangement links TRBV27 to TRBJ2-7; the D gene is possibly TRBD1 (6 bases). The germline V and J ends were trimmed by 0 bases and 3 bases, with 12 bases remaining between them. The CDR3 is 15 amino acids. The germline V gene encodes CDR1 MNHEY and CDR2 SMNVEV (reference sequence).

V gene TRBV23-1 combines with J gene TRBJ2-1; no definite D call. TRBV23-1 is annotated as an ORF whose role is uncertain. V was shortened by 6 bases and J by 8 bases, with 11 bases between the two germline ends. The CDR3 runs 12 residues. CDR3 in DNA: TGCGCCAGCAGACTACTACGGTATGAGCAGTTCTTC. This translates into CASRLLRYEQFF.

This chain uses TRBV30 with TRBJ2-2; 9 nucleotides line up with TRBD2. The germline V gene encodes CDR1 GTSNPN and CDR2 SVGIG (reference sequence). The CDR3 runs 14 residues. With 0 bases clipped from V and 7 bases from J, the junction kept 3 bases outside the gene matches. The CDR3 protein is CAWSVKREVGELFF. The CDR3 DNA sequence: TGTGCCTGGAGTGTAAAGCGGGAGGTCGGGGAGCTGTTTTTT.

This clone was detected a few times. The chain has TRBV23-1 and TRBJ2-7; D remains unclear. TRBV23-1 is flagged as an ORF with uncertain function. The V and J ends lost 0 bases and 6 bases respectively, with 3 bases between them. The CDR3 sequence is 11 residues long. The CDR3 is CASSQSFEQYF. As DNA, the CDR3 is TGCGCCAGCAGTCAATCGTTCGAGCAGTACTTC.

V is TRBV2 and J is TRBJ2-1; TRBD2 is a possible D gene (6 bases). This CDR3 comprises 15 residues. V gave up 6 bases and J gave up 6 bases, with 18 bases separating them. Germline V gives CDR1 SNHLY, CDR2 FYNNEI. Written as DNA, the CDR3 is TGTGCCAGCAGGCCTATGGAGGGGCTGGGCAATGAGCAGTTCTTC. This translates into CASRPMEGLGNEQFF.

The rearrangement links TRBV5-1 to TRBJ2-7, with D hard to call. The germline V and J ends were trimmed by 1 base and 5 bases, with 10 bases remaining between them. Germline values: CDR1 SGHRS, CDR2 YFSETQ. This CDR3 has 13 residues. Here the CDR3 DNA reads TGCGCCAGCAGCTTGTTGCCCGGCAACGAGCAGTACTTC. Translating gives CASSLLPGNEQYF.

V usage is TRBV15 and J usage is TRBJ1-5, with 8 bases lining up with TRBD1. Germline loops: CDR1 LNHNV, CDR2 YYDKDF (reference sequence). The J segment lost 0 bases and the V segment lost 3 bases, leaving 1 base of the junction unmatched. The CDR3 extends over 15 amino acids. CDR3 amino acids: CATSSDRGSNQPQHF. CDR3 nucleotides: TGTGCCACCAGCAGTGACAGGGGTAGCAATCAGCCCCAGCATTTT.

CDR3 sequence reads: CASSFSTGYGYTF. The CDR3 nucleotides are TGTGCCAGCAGCTTTTCGACCGGCTATGGCTACACCTTC. V is TRBV5-5 and J is TRBJ1-2; D remains unclear. CDR3 length: 13 residues. The V end lost 2 bases, the J end lost 4 bases, and 9 bases lay between the germline ends. Germline CDR1 SGHKS, CDR2 YYEKEE (reference sequence).

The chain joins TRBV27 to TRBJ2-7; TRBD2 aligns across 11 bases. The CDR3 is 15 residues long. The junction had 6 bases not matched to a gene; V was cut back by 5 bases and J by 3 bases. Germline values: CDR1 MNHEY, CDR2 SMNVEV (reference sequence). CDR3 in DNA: TGTGCCAGCAGTCGGGGACTAGCGGTAGACTACGAGCAGTACTTC. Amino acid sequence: CASSRGLAVDYEQYF.